One TCR beta chain is described in this entry. This sample is part of a study of control samples from healthy donors and cancer patients. The CDR3 loop spans 12 amino acids. With 3 bases removed from V and 6 bases from J, the gap between germline ends came to 9 bases. The germline gives CDR1 SGHRS, CDR2 YFSETQ. Data came from immunoSEQ multiplex PCR; TCRdb stores just in-frame clones and leaves some out. The data contain under 75,000 clones, approximately 90% of them singletons. The chain recombines TRBV5-1 with TRBJ1-2; D might be TRBD1 (6 bases). The source of this sequence is a woman aged 45-60 years with colorectal cancer. The sample was PBMCs. The CDR3 nucleotides are TGCGCCAGCAGCTACTCAGGGGATGGCTACACCTTC. Its protein product is CASSYSGDGYTF.